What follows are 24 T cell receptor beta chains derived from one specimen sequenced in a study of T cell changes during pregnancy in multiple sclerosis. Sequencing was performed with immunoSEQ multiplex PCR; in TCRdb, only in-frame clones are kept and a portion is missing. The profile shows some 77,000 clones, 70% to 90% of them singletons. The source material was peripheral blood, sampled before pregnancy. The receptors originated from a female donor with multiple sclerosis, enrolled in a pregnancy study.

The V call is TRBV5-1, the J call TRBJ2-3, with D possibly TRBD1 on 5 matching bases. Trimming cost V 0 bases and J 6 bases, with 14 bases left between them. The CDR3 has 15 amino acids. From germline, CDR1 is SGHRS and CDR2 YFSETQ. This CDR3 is CASSLVTRVKDTQYF. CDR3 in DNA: TGCGCCAGCAGCTTGGTAACCAGGGTGAAGGATACGCAGTATTTT.

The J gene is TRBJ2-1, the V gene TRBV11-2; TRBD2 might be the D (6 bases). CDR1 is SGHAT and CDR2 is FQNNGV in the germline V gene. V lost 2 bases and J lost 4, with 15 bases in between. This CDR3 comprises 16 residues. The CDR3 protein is CASSLSRGSEYNEQFF. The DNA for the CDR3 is TGTGCCAGCAGCTTAAGTCGGGGGTCGGAGTACAATGAGCAGTTCTTC. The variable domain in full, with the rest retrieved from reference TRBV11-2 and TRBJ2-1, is EAGVAQSPRYKIIEKRQSVAFWCNPISGHATLYWYQQILGQGPKLLIQFQNNGVVDDSQLPKDRFSAERLKGVDSTLKIQPAKLEDSAVYLCASSLSRGSEYNEQFFGPGTRLTVL.

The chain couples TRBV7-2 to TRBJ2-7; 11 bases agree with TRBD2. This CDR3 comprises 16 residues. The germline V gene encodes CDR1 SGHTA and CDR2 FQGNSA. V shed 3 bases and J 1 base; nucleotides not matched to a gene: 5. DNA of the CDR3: TGTGCCAGCAGCTTGCTAGCGGGGGGCGGGTCCTACGAGCAGTACTTC. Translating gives CASSLLAGGGSYEQYF.

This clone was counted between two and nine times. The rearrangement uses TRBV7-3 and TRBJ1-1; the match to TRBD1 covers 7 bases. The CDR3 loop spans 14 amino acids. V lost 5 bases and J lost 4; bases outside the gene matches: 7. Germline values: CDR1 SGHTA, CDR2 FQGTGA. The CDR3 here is CASSLQGIGTEAFF. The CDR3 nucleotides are TGTGCCAGCAGCCTACAGGGGATTGGCACTGAAGCTTTCTTT.

CDR3 coding DNA: TGTGCCAGCAGTCCCCCCGGGGGGGACCATGGCTACACCTTC. Translated, it gives CASSPPGGDHGYTF. V usage is TRBV28 and J usage is TRBJ1-2; weak D call: TRBD1 (5 bases). V was cut by 5 bases and J by 6 bases, with 16 bases left in between. The CDR3 is 14 residues long. Germline lookup yields CDR1 MDHEN and CDR2 SYDVKM.

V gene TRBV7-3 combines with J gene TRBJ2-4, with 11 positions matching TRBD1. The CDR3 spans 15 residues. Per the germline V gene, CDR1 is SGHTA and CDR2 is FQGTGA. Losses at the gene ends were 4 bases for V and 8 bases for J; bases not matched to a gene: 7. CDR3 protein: CASSSSDRGHDIQYF. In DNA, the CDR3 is TGTGCCAGCAGCTCCTCGGACAGGGGGCATGACATTCAGTACTTC.

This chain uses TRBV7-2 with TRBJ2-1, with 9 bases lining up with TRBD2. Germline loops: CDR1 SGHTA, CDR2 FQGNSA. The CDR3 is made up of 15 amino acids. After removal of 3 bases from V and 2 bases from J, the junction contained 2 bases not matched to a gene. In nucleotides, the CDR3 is TGTGCCAGCAGCTTCAGCGGGGGGCCCTACAATGAGCAGTTCTTC. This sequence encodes CASSFSGGPYNEQFF. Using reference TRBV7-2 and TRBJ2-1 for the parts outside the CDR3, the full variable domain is GAGVSQSPSNKVTEKGKDVELRCDPISGHTALYWYRQSLGQGLEFLIYFQGNSAPDKSGLPSDRFSAERTGGSVSTLTIQRTQQEDSAVYLCASSFSGGPYNEQFFGPGTRLTVL.

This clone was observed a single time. CDR3 nucleotide sequence: TGTGCCAGCAGCTCTGTGGGGGCTGAGACCCAGTACTTC. Translating gives CASSSVGAETQYF. The chain couples TRBV5-5 to TRBJ2-5; tentative D call: TRBD1 (6 bases). This CDR3 is built from 13 residues. Germline V gene lookup returns CDR1 SGHKS and CDR2 YYEKEE (reference sequence). V was pared by 3 bases and J by 5 bases, with 11 bases between.

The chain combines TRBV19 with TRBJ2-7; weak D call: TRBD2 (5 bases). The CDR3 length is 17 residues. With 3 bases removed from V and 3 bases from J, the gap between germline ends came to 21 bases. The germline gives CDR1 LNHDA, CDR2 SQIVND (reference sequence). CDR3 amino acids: CASSISPSAPADYEQYF. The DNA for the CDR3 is TGTGCCAGTAGTATCAGTCCGAGCGCCCCAGCGGACTACGAGCAGTACTTC.

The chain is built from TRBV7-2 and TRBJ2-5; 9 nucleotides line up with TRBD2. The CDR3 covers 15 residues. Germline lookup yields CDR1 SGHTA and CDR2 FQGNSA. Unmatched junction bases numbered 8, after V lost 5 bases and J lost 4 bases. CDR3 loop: CASSNQRGERETQYF. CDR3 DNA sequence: TGTGCCAGCAGCAACCAGCGGGGGGAACGAGAGACCCAGTACTTC.

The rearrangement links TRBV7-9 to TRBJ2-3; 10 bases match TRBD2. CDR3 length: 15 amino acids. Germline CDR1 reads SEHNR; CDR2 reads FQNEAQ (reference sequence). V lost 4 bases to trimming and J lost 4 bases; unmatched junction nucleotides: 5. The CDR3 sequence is CASSSLAGVADTQYF. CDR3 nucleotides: TGTGCCAGCAGCTCCCTAGCGGGGGTGGCAGATACGCAGTATTTT.

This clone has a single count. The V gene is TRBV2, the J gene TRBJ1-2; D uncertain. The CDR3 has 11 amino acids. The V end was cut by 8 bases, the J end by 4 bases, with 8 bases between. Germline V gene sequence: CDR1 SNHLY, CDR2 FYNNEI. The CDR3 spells CASSQSYGYTF. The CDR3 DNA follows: TGTGCCAGCTCACAGTCCTATGGCTACACCTTC. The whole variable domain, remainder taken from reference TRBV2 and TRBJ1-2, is EPEVTQTPSHQVTQMGQEVILRCVPISNHLYFYWYRQILGQKVEFLVSFYNNEISEKSEIFDDQFSVERPDGSNFTLKIRSTKLEDSAMYFCASSQSYGYTFGSGTRLTVV.

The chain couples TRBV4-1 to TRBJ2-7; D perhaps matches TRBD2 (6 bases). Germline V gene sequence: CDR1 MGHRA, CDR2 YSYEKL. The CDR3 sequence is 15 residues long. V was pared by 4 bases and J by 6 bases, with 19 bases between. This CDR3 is CASSPVLRTIAEQYF. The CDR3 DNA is TGCGCCAGCAGCCCTGTCTTGAGGACTATCGCCGAGCAGTACTTC.

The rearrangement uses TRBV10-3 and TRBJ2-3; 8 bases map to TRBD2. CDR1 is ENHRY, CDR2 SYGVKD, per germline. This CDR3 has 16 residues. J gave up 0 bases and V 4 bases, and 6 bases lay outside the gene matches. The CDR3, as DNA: TGTGCCATCAGTGCTACTAGCGGAACTAGCACAGATACGCAGTATTTT. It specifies CAISATSGTSTDTQYF.

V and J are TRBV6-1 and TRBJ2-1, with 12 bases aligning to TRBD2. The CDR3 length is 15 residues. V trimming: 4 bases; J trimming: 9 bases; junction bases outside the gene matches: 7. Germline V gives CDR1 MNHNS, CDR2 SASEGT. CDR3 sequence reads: CASSGTSGDVGEQFF. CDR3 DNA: TGTGCCAGCAGTGGGACTAGCGGGGATGTCGGTGAGCAGTTCTTC.

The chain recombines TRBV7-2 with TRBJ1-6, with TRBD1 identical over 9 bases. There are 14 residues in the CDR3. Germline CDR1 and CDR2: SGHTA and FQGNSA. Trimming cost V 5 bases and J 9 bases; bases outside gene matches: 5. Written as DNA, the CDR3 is TGTGCCAGCAGCAGCCGGGACAGGGCTTCACCCCTCCACTTT. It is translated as CASSSRDRASPLHF.

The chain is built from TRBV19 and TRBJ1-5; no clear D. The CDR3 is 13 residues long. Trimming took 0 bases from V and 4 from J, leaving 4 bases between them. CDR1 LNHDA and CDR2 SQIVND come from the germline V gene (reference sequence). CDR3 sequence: CASSIDPNQPQHF. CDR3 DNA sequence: TGTGCCAGTAGTATAGATCCAAATCAGCCCCAGCATTTT.

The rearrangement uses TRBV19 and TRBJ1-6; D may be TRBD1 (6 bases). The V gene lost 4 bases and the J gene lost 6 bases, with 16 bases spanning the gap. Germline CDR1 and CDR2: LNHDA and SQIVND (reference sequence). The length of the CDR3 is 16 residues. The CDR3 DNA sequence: TGTGCCAGTAGTACTGACCCCACAGGGCCTAATTCACCCCTCCACTTT. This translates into CASSTDPTGPNSPLHF.

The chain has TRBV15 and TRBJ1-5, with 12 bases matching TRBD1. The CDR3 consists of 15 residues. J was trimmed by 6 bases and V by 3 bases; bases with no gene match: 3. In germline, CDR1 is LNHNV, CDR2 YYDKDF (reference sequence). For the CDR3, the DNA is TGTGCCACCAGCAGGGGACAGGGGGCTATTCAGCCCCAGCATTTT. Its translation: CATSRGQGAIQPQHF.

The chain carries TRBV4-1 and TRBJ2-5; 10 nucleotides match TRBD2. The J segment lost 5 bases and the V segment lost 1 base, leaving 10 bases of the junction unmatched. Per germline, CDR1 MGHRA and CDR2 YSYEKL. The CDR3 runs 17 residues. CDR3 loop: CASSQGRSGGAPETQYF. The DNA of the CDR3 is TGCGCCAGCAGCCAAGGGCGGAGCGGGGGGGCCCCGGAGACCCAGTACTTC.

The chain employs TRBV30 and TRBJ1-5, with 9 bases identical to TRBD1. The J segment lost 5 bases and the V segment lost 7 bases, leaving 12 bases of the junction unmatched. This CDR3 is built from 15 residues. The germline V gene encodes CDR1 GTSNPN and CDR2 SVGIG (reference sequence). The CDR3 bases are TGTGCCTTCCGGATTTGGGACAGGGAGGATCAGCCCCAGCATTTT. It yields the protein CAFRIWDREDQPQHF. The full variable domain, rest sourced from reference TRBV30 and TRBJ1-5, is SQTIHQWPATLVQPVGSPLSLECTVEGTSNPNLYWYRQAAGRGLQLLFYSVGIGQISSEVPQNLSASRPQDRQFILSSKKLLLSDSGFYLCAFRIWDREDQPQHFGDGTRLSIL.

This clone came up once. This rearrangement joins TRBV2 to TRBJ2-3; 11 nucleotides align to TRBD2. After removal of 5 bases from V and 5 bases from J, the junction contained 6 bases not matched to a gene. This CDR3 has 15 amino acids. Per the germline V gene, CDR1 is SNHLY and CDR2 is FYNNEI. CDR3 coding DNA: TGTGCCAGCAGTCCGGGACTAGCGGACCAAGATACGCAGTATTTT. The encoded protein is CASSPGLADQDTQYF.

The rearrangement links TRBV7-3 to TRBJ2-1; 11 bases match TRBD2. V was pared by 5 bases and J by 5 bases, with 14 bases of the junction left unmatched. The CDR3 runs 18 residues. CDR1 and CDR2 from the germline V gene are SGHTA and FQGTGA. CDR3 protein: CASSPRESASGGNNEQFF. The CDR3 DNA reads TGTGCCAGCAGCCCACGTGAATCGGCTAGCGGGGGGAACAATGAGCAGTTCTTC.

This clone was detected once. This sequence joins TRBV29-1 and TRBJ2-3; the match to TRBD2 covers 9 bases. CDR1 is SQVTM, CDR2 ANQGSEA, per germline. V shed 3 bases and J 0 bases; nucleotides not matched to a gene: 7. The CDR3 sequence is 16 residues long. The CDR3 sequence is CSVDSGGRASTDTQYF. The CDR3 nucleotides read TGCAGCGTTGATAGCGGGGGCCGTGCTAGCACAGATACGCAGTATTTT.